One and the same sample provided the 7 T cell receptor beta chains below, sequenced in a study of T-cell reconstitution after alpha-beta-depleted transplantation in children. As it was prepared, the TCRbeta library received unique molecular identifiers. TCRdb fed the PCR reads into MiXCR, producing one record per CDR3 protein. The table lists some 200,000 distinct CDR3 sequences, 13% to 15% of them singletons. Sequencing used PBMCs from the stem cell graft donor, obtained from the stem cell graft. All receptors derive from a human donor who donated a stem cell graft to a child with acute lymphoblastic leukemia.

This clonotype was found many times. The J gene is TRBJ2-3, the V gene TRBV24-1; 8 bases align to TRBD2. The CDR3 is 15 residues long. CDR1 and CDR2 from the germline V gene are KGHDR and SFDVKD. V gave up 6 bases and J gave up 2 bases; unmatched junction bases: 6. CDR3 sequence reads: CATSSFGRATDTQYF. The CDR3 nucleotides are TGTGCCACCAGTTCCTTCGGGAGGGCCACAGATACGCAGTATTTT.

The chain has TRBV5-1 and TRBJ1-1; D not resolved. The CDR3 consists of 14 residues. Germline values: CDR1 SGHRS, CDR2 YFSETQ. V shed 4 bases and J shed 0 bases, with 10 bases lying between them. In DNA form, the CDR3 reads TGCGCCAGCAGCCTCAGGATTATGAACACTGAAGCTTTCTTT. As protein: CASSLRIMNTEAFF. Variable domain in full (rest from reference TRBV5-1 and TRBJ1-1): KAGVTQTPRYLIKTRGQQVTLSCSPISGHRSVSWYQQTPGQGLQFLFEYFSETQRNKGNFPGRFSGRQFSNSRSEMNVSTLELGDSALYLCASSLRIMNTEAFFGQGTRLTVV.

In this sample, this clonotype turned up many times. J is TRBJ2-7 and V is TRBV29-1, with 8 bases that match TRBD1. This CDR3 comprises 15 residues. CDR1 is SQVTM and CDR2 is ANQGSEA in the germline V gene. V shed 4 bases and J 5 bases; nucleotides not matched to a gene: 13. In DNA form, the CDR3 reads TGCAGCGTTGTTGTCGGAGGACAGGGCCTAGACGAGCAGTACTTC. This gives the protein CSVVVGGQGLDEQYF.

Ten or more counts support this clonotype. This chain uses TRBV30 with TRBJ2-1; the match to TRBD2 covers 9 bases. The CDR3 sequence is 13 residues long. Per the germline V gene, CDR1 is GTSNPN and CDR2 is SVGIG (reference sequence). The chain's CDR3 is CAGGLAGHNEQFF. The CDR3 nucleotides are TGTGCTGGCGGTCTAGCGGGGCACAATGAGCAGTTCTTC.

This clonotype was recorded at least ten times. This chain connects TRBV5-1 to TRBJ1-2, with 8 bases that match TRBD1. CDR1 SGHRS and CDR2 YFSETQ come from the germline V gene. This CDR3 contains 14 residues. Losses at the gene ends were 3 bases for V and 2 bases for J; bases not matched to a gene: 3. The CDR3 loop is CASSWGDRNYGYTF. The CDR3 bases are TGCGCCAGCAGCTGGGGGGACAGGAACTATGGCTACACCTTC.

V usage is TRBV7-9 and J usage is TRBJ2-2; D possibly corresponds to TRBD2 (6 bases). The CDR3 extends over 15 amino acids. Germline values: CDR1 SEHNR, CDR2 FQNEAQ (reference sequence). The germline V and J ends were trimmed by 6 bases and 5 bases, with 16 bases remaining between them. The CDR3 loop is CASSRPGLTTGELFF. The CDR3, as DNA: TGTGCCAGCAGTCGACCGGGACTCACTACCGGGGAGCTGTTTTTT.

There are many counts of this clonotype. The chain joins TRBV29-1 to TRBJ1-5; 8 bases are shared with TRBD1. V lost 7 bases, J lost 2 bases, and 4 bases stayed unmatched. Germline values: CDR1 SQVTM, CDR2 ANQGSEA. The CDR3 length is 13 residues. The DNA for the CDR3 is TGCAGCGGCCCGACAGGGGGCAATCAGCCCCAGCATTTT. Translating it yields CSGPTGGNQPQHF.